A single sample gave rise to the 10 T cell receptor beta chains below, sequenced in a study of shared clonotypes between healthy human individuals. This table comes from immunoSEQ multiplex PCR, and its TCRdb copy is limited to in-frame clones, with some not included. The data show roughly 500,000 clones, approximately 80% seen once. Sequencing was performed on PBMCs. The receptors were sampled from a woman between 35 and 50 years old in good health. Some clones in this sample may be carry-over from other donors' samples.

The chain is built from TRBV7-9 and TRBJ1-3; D may be TRBD1 (5 bases). V lost 1 base and J lost 4, with 14 bases in between. The CDR3 is 16 amino acids. CDR1 SEHNR and CDR2 FQNEAQ come from the germline V gene (reference sequence). This CDR3 reads CASSLVVGTSGNTIYF. CDR3 nucleotides: TGTGCCAGCAGCTTAGTTGTCGGGACGAGCGGAAACACCATATATTTT.

Worth noting for this clone: With only one base between it and a far larger clone, this is likely a read error. The sample contains more than one DNA sequence encoding this CDR3. The V gene is TRBV5-6, the J gene TRBJ2-6; D is possibly TRBD1 (6 bases). Trimming shortened V by 4 bases and J by 1 base, and 15 bases separated the two germline ends. The germline CDR1 and CDR2 sequences are SGHDT and YYEEEE. The CDR3 loop spans 17 amino acids. The CDR3 nucleotides are TGTGCCAGCAGCCCGGGACACCTAAGTTCTGGGGCCAACGTCCTGACTTTC. Translated, it gives CASSPGHLSSGANVLTF.

The chain combines TRBV18 with TRBJ1-2; 7 bases match TRBD1. V gave up 5 bases and J gave up 6 bases; unmatched junction bases: 6. Per the germline V gene, CDR1 is KGHSH and CDR2 is LQKENI. CDR3 length: 13 residues. CDR3: CASSGTVSNGYTF. The CDR3 DNA reads as TGTGCCAGCTCAGGGACAGTCTCTAATGGCTACACCTTC.

J is TRBJ1-5 and V is TRBV9; unclear D gene. V was shortened by 0 bases and J by 1 base, with 8 bases between the two germline ends. There are 15 residues in the CDR3. CDR1 is SGDLS and CDR2 is YYNGEE in the germline V gene. CDR3 in amino acids: CASSVGVVSNQPQHF. Here the CDR3 DNA reads TGTGCCAGCAGCGTAGGAGTAGTGAGCAATCAGCCCCAGCATTTT.

This clone was picked up a small number of times. V and J are TRBV6-5 and TRBJ1-1; the D is unclear. The CDR3 spans 13 residues. V was pared by 6 bases and J by 6 bases, with 14 bases between. Germline V gene lookup returns CDR1 MNHEY and CDR2 SVGAGI. CDR3 DNA sequence: TGTGCCAGCAGCCCCTTGGGTGGGGCTGAAGCTTTCTTT. Protein product: CASSPLGGAEAFF.

In this sample, this clone turned up a few times. The sample contains more than one DNA sequence encoding this CDR3. The chain combines TRBV28 with TRBJ1-5; no firm D call. CDR1 is MDHEN, CDR2 SYDVKM, per germline. The CDR3 spans 11 residues. Trimming removed 3 bases from V and 3 bases from J, with 0 bases in between. The DNA of the CDR3 is TGTGCCAGCAGTTTCAATCAGCCCCAGCATTTT. It translates to CASSFNQPQHF.

CDR3 in amino acids: CASSFTPSYEQYF. Here the CDR3 DNA reads TGCGCCAGCAGCTTTACTCCCTCCTACGAGCAGTACTTC. This sequence joins TRBV5-1 and TRBJ2-7; no clear D gene. Trimming stripped 2 bases from V and 0 bases from J, with 6 bases between. The CDR3 contains 13 residues. Germline V gene sequence: CDR1 SGHRS, CDR2 YFSETQ.

The chain links TRBV21-1 to TRBJ2-7. TRBV21-1 corresponds to a pseudogene. The CDR3 is 15 residues long. The CDR3, as DNA: TGTGCCAGCAGCAAAAGGGACGTGGACCCCGACGAGCAGTACTTC. It codes for CASSKRDVDPDEQYF.

This chain joins TRBV4-2 and TRBJ1-4; D is ambiguous. Germline V CDR1 and CDR2: LGHNA, YNFKEQ. The CDR3 runs 15 residues. V was trimmed by 2 bases and J by 6 bases, leaving 13 bases between them. In DNA, the CDR3 is TGTGCCAGCAGCCAATATGGGGAAAGGCATGAAAAACTGTTTTTT. It specifies CASSQYGERHEKLFF.

The J gene is TRBJ2-7, the V gene TRBV20-1, with D possibly matching TRBD2 (5 bases). Looked up from germline, CDR1 is DFQATT and CDR2 is SNEGSKA (reference sequence). This CDR3 region has 11 residues. The V end lost 6 bases, the J end lost 3 bases, and 9 bases lay between the germline ends. CDR3 loop: CSAHEGYEQYF. The CDR3 nucleotides read TGCAGTGCCCACGAGGGCTACGAGCAGTACTTC.